This TCR beta chain was documented in a study of breast tumors, draining lymph nodes, adjacent tissues. General observations from the study: Data fit most tumor T cells coming from lymph node, expanding in tumor. Tumors had less TCR diversity than lymph nodes, more than nontumor tissue.

Breast cancer patients provided tissue from their axillary draining lymph nodes. TCRdb processed the multiplex PCR reads anew with MiXCR; each CDR3 protein has one entry. The sample shows 200,000 or so distinct CDR3 sequences, around 29% of them seen only once. This clonotype was counted at least ten times. The antigen is unknown. Trimming removed 5 bases at V and 3 bases at J, with 7 bases between. The CDR3 spans 12 residues. In germline, CDR1 is KGHSH, CDR2 LQKENI. The V gene is TRBV18, the J gene TRBJ2-5, with D unresolved. This TCR came from a female donor with breast cancer. Some clones in this sample may be carry-over from other donors' samples. The specimen sequenced was axillary lymph node tissue. CDR3 sequence (DNA): TGTGCCAGCTCAACAACCGAAGAGACCCAGTACTTC. Translated: CASSTTEETQYF.